This TCR beta chain was observed in a study of blood T cell repertoires in COVID-19. Trimming stripped 0 bases from V and 6 bases from J, with 12 bases between. The CDR3 runs to 15 residues. The germline V gene encodes CDR1 LGHDT and CDR2 YNNKEL (reference sequence). Sequencing was performed with immunoSEQ multiplex PCR; in TCRdb, only in-frame clones are kept and a portion is missing. Among roughly 7,500 clones, roughly 70% were seen once, and the ten largest hold roughly 15%. The sequence was obtained from a human donor in a cohort sampled during active COVID-19. The V gene is TRBV3-1 (or the pseudogene TRBV3-2), the J gene TRBJ2-1, with TRBD1 as a possible D gene (6 bases). Sequenced material: peripheral blood. CDR3 protein: CASSQEGGLANEQFF. CDR3 nucleotides: TGTGCCAGCAGCCAAGAAGGGGGTTTGGCCAATGAGCAGTTCTTC.